The 24 T cell receptor beta chains below come from one sample, sequenced in a study of regulatory T cells in long-lasting Graves disease. Arm-PCR of CDR3 regions with iRepertoire HTBI primers generated TCR beta libraries. TCRdb passed the multiplex PCR reads through MiXCR, listing each CDR3 protein once. The sample lists about 350,000 distinct CDR3 sequences; around 17% were seen once. Time point noted: newly diagnosed GD, antithyroid drugs for less than 3 months. PBMC-derived RNA was used for the TCR library. These data were also filed under a second study, of T cells in Graves' hyperthyroidism and ophthalmopathy.

Specimen: peripheral blood mononuclear cells (PBMCs), collected at new diagnosis, from a patient treated with antithyroid drugs. These receptors came from a man in his forties with Graves disease.

In this sample, this clonotype turned up many times. The V and J genes are TRBV7-9 and TRBJ2-1, with D possibly TRBD1 on 5 matching bases. The CDR3 totals 16 residues. Per germline, CDR1 SEHNR and CDR2 FQNEAQ (reference sequence). The germline V and J ends were trimmed by 7 bases and 0 bases, with 16 bases remaining between them. As DNA, the CDR3 is TGTGCCAGCACGCCCCAGGGTAAGCCCTCCTACAATGAGCAGTTCTTC. Its translation is CASTPQGKPSYNEQFF. Supplemented by reference TRBV7-9 and TRBJ2-1, the full variable domain reads DTGVSQNPRHKITKRGQNVTFRCDPISEHNRLYWYRQTLGQGPEFLTYFQNEAQLEKSRLLSDRFSAERPKGSFSTLEIQRTEQGDSAMYLCASTPQGKPSYNEQFFGPGTRLTVL.

This clonotype was counted only a few times. The rearrangement links TRBV20-1 to TRBJ2-1; 8 bases are shared with TRBD1. The CDR3 runs to 15 residues. The V gene end was trimmed by 5 bases and the J gene end by 4 bases; junction bases not matched to a gene: 10. Per the germline V gene, CDR1 is DFQATT and CDR2 is SNEGSKA (reference sequence). The CDR3 here is CSASDRAPPYNEQFF. The CDR3 nucleotides read TGCAGTGCTTCGGACAGGGCGCCACCGTACAATGAGCAGTTCTTC.

This clonotype has a count of ten or more. This chain links TRBV27 with TRBJ1-1; D is ambiguous. Germline V gives CDR1 MNHEY, CDR2 SMNVEV (reference sequence). V lost 5 bases and J 12 bases, leaving 22 bases between the germline ends. The CDR3 is 14 amino acids. The CDR3, as DNA: TGTGCCAGCAGTACCCGGGGAGGGCCGGGTAGGACTTTCTTT. This sequence encodes CASSTRGGPGRTFF.

This clonotype was picked up many times. V and J are TRBV28 and TRBJ2-5; D is unresolved. CDR1 and CDR2 from the germline V gene are MDHEN and SYDVKM. V lost 6 bases and J lost 1, with 12 bases in between. This CDR3 has 14 residues. This chain's CDR3 is CASRPRRPQETQYF. The CDR3 DNA follows: TGTGCCAGCAGGCCCAGGCGACCCCAAGAGACCCAGTACTTC.

The J gene is TRBJ2-4, the V gene TRBV2; D unclear. Trimming cost V 4 bases and J 7 bases, with 17 bases left between them. Germline V gives CDR1 SNHLY, CDR2 FYNNEI. The CDR3 has 15 amino acids. The CDR3 spells CASSVWASLVNIQYF. CDR3 sequence (DNA): TGTGCCAGCAGTGTTTGGGCCAGTCTGGTTAACATTCAGTACTTC.

This clonotype was recorded many times. The rearrangement uses TRBV7-2 and TRBJ2-4, with 9 bases aligning to TRBD1. The ends lost 5 bases at V and 7 bases at J; junction bases unmatched: 3. There are 13 residues in the CDR3. Germline loops: CDR1 SGHTA, CDR2 FQGNSA. The CDR3 is CASSGQGRNIQYF. In DNA form, the CDR3 reads TGTGCCAGCAGCGGACAGGGGAGGAACATTCAGTACTTC. Drawing the rest from reference TRBV7-2 and TRBJ2-4, the complete variable domain is GAGVSQSPSNKVTEKGKDVELRCDPISGHTALYWYRQSLGQGLEFLIYFQGNSAPDKSGLPSDRFSAERTGGSVSTLTIQRTQQEDSAVYLCASSGQGRNIQYFGAGTRLSVL.

In its sample, this clonotype was seen many times. This chain links TRBV7-7 with TRBJ2-1, with a possible D match to TRBD2 (5 bases). The CDR3 runs to 13 residues. CDR1 is SSHAT, CDR2 FNYEAQ, per germline (reference sequence). V was trimmed by 1 base and J by 5 bases, leaving 6 bases between them. The CDR3 DNA sequence: TGTGCCAGCAGCTTAGTGCGGGACAATGAGCAGTTCTTC. Protein sequence: CASSLVRDNEQFF.

This chain links TRBV5-1 with TRBJ2-3; the match to TRBD2 covers 16 bases. From germline, CDR1 is SGHRS and CDR2 YFSETQ. The CDR3 totals 18 residues. With 4 bases clipped from V and 6 bases from J, the junction kept 11 bases outside the gene matches. The DNA of the CDR3 is TGCGCCAGCAGCGAGTGGGGGACTAGCGGGGGGGCCGCTGATACGCAGTATTTT. Amino acids: CASSEWGTSGGAADTQYF.

The table lists this clonotype with many counts. CDR3 region: CASRSRDDTEAFF. CDR3 in DNA: TGTGCCAGCAGGTCCAGGGACGACACTGAAGCTTTCTTT. The V gene is TRBV2, the J gene TRBJ1-1; tentative D call: TRBD1 (5 bases). The V end lost 6 bases, the J end lost 3 bases, and 11 bases lay between the germline ends. This CDR3 comprises 13 residues. Germline assignment: CDR1 SNHLY and CDR2 FYNNEI.

This chain uses TRBV6-5 with TRBJ2-1; D gene unclear. The CDR3 spans 14 residues. V was shortened by 2 bases and J by 0 bases, with 5 bases between the two germline ends. The V gene's germline CDR1 is MNHEY and CDR2 SVGAGI. CDR3 protein: CASSYDGSYNEQFF. CDR3 sequence (DNA): TGTGCCAGCAGTTACGATGGCTCCTACAATGAGCAGTTCTTC.

The chain couples TRBV20-1 to TRBJ1-5; weak D call: TRBD1 (5 bases). From germline, CDR1 is DFQATT and CDR2 SNEGSKA (reference sequence). The CDR3 sequence is 13 residues long. Trimming left V 4 bases short and J 5 bases short, with 12 bases between. CDR3 region: CSANQGPDQPQHF. Written as DNA, the CDR3 is TGCAGTGCTAATCAGGGCCCCGATCAGCCCCAGCATTTT.

This clonotype has a count of ten or more. CDR3: CASSYVRMNTEAFF. DNA for the CDR3: TGTGCCAGCAGTTACGTTCGGATGAACACTGAAGCTTTCTTT. The chain recombines TRBV6-5 with TRBJ1-1; D is ambiguous. CDR1 MNHEY and CDR2 SVGAGI come from the germline V gene. The CDR3 is made up of 14 amino acids. Between the trimmed V and J ends, which lost 2 bases and 0 bases, there was a span of 7 bases.

This clonotype was detected ten times or more. The chain has TRBV9 and TRBJ1-1; D remains ambiguous. Trimming stripped 0 bases from V and 5 bases from J, with 23 bases between. This CDR3 contains 18 residues. CDR1 is SGDLS, CDR2 YYNGEE, per germline. CDR3 DNA sequence: TGTGCCAGCAGCGTAGGTGGCGTCCCAAGGGCGGGTGGGACTGAAGCTTTCTTT. Translating it yields CASSVGGVPRAGGTEAFF.

This clonotype was found a few times. The chain employs TRBV20-1 and TRBJ2-6; 8 bases match TRBD2. V was pared by 3 bases and J by 2 bases, with 0 bases of the junction left unmatched. This CDR3 is built from 14 residues. The germline gives CDR1 DFQATT, CDR2 SNEGSKA (reference sequence). Here the CDR3 DNA reads TGCAGTGCTAGCGGGGGGGCTGGGGCCAACGTCCTGACTTTC. It yields the protein CSASGGAGANVLTF.

The chain joins TRBV20-1 to TRBJ2-7, with a tentative D call TRBD2 (6 bases). The CDR3 consists of 13 residues. CDR1 and CDR2 (germline): DFQATT, SNEGSKA (reference sequence). The CDR3 loop reads CSAGTPFSYEQYF. DNA of the CDR3: TGCAGCGCGGGGACTCCCTTCTCCTACGAGCAGTACTTC.

This clonotype was seen just once. This clone may be a read error of a much larger clone one base away. This sequence joins TRBV12-3 or TRBV12-4 and TRBJ2-3; D might be TRBD1 (6 bases). The CDR3 has 11 residues. V gave up 11 bases and J gave up 4 bases, with 10 bases separating them. The chain's CDR3 is CAARGADTQYF. CDR3 DNA sequence: TGTGCCGCCAGGGGAGCAGATACGCAGTATTTT.

Many counts were recorded for this clonotype. DNA for the CDR3: TGTGCCAGCAGTTCCTTCAGGAACTATGGCTACACCTTC. This translates into CASSSFRNYGYTF. The V call is TRBV12-3 or TRBV12-4, the J call TRBJ1-2; the D is unclear. Deletions cut 4 bases from V and 2 bases from J, with 8 bases between. The CDR3 is made up of 13 amino acids.

The J gene is TRBJ2-7, the V gene TRBV7-9; possibly TRBD2 for D (5 bases). Trimming took off 5 bases at V and 2 bases at J, with 13 bases between the two ends. CDR3 length: 14 amino acids. Germline-derived CDR1 and CDR2 are SEHNR and FQNEAQ (reference sequence). The CDR3 DNA sequence: TGTGCCAGCAGCCCCGTCGAGGGCCCCTACGAGCAGTACTTC. Protein sequence: CASSPVEGPYEQYF.

Many counts were recorded for this clonotype. This chain joins TRBV2 and TRBJ2-3; 7 bases agree with TRBD2. Germline V lookup: CDR1 SNHLY, CDR2 FYNNEI. After removal of 8 bases from V and 6 bases from J, the junction contained 11 bases not matched to a gene. There are 14 residues in the CDR3. The DNA for the CDR3 is TGTGCCAGCGGGGGGGGACTGGATCAGGATACGCAGTATTTT. Protein sequence: CASGGGLDQDTQYF.

The genes are TRBV28 and TRBJ1-5; tentatively, D is TRBD1 (6 bases). Trimming cost V 8 bases and J 0 bases, with 14 bases left between them. Germline loops: CDR1 MDHEN, CDR2 SYDVKM. The CDR3 is 15 amino acids. The CDR3 bases are TGTGCCAGCGCGGACAGAGCTTATAGCAATCAGCCCCAGCATTTT. Residues: CASADRAYSNQPQHF. Filled out from reference TRBV28 and TRBJ1-5, the complete variable domain reads DVKVTQSSRYLVKRTGEKVFLECVQDMDHENMFWYRQDPGLGLRLIYFSYDVKMKEKGDIPEGYSVSREKKERFSLILESASTNQTSMYLCASADRAYSNQPQHFGDGTRLSIL.

A note on this clonotype: This may arise from a read error, as a much more abundant clone is one base away. The chain is built from TRBV2 and TRBJ1-6, with TRBD1 identical over 12 bases. Germline loops: CDR1 SNHLY, CDR2 FYNNEI. The length of the CDR3 is 14 residues. V was pared by 6 bases and J by 10 bases, with 4 bases of the junction left unmatched. The CDR3 is CASRTGTGGSPLHF. The CDR3 nucleotides are TGTGCCAGCAGGACCGGGACAGGGGGCTCACCCCTCCACTTT.

This clonotype was found many times. The chain carries TRBV18 and TRBJ1-2, with 10 nucleotides matching TRBD1. V trimming: 6 bases; J trimming: 4 bases; junction bases outside the gene matches: 5. Per germline, CDR1 KGHSH and CDR2 LQKENI. The CDR3 covers 14 residues. For the CDR3, the DNA is TGTGCCAGCTCGGGACAGGGGTCAGGCTATGGCTACACCTTC. This sequence encodes CASSGQGSGYGYTF.

This sequence joins TRBV15 and TRBJ2-2, with unresolved D. From germline, CDR1 is LNHNV and CDR2 YYDKDF (reference sequence). V dropped 5 bases and J dropped 4 bases, with 17 bases sitting between them. The CDR3 has 16 residues. The CDR3 DNA reads TGTGCCACCAGCCCCCTCTGGTATCCGAGCACCGGGGAGCTGTTTTTT. This sequence encodes CATSPLWYPSTGELFF. Together with reference TRBV15 and TRBJ2-2, the CDR3 gives the full variable domain: DAMVIQNPRYQVTQFGKPVTLSCSQTLNHNVMYWYQQKSSQAPKLLFHYYDKDFNNEADTPDNFQSRRPNTSFCFLDIRSPGLGDTAMYLCATSPLWYPSTGELFFGEGSRLTVL.

This clonotype was counted a few times. The gene calls are TRBV6-2 or TRBV6-3 and TRBJ1-5, with D possibly matching TRBD1 (5 bases). CDR3 length: 14 amino acids. V was cut by 4 bases and J by 6 bases, with 13 bases left in between. Germline V CDR1 and CDR2: MNHEY, SVGEGT. The CDR3 is CASSSGTRIQPQHF. The CDR3 nucleotides are TGTGCCAGCAGTTCCGGGACCCGAATTCAGCCCCAGCATTTT.